The 27 T cell receptor beta chains below come from one sample, sequenced in a study of blood T cell repertoires in COVID-19 (TCRdb year 2020). The library was made by the immunoSEQ multiplex PCR assay. Drawn from immuneACCESS, this table holds only the in-frame rearrangements with V and J called that TCRdb kept. Clones are partly lost; checked studies trace under half to an unresolved V gene and leave the rest unexplained. The sample table records about 170,000 clones; roughly 90% of these occur just once. The top ten constitute around 9.9% of the sample. The sample taken for sequencing was peripheral blood. The receptors originated from a woman aged 60-75 years with COVID-19, enrolled during active disease.

The chain recombines TRBV7-9 with TRBJ2-4, with D tentatively TRBD2 (7 bases). CDR3 length: 18 residues. Germline V CDR1 and CDR2: SEHNR, FQNEAQ (reference sequence). V gave up 5 bases and J gave up 4 bases, with 24 bases separating them. The CDR3 DNA sequence: TGTGCCAGCAGCCCCCCCCTGGGGGCGGGAGACGTAAAAAACATTCAGTACTTC. Amino acid sequence: CASSPPLGAGDVKNIQYF.

The J gene is TRBJ1-1, the V gene TRBV5-1, with D hard to call. V gave up 4 bases and J gave up 6 bases, with 13 bases separating them. There are 13 residues in the CDR3. CDR1 and CDR2 from the germline V gene are SGHRS and YFSETQ. The CDR3 bases are TGCGCCAGCAGCAGCGGGAGTTCGGCTGAAGCTTTCTTT. This encodes CASSSGSSAEAFF.

This rearrangement joins TRBV5-1 to TRBJ2-5, with TRBD2 identical over 11 bases. The length of the CDR3 is 16 residues. Unmatched junction bases numbered 8, after V lost 2 bases and J lost 5 bases. The germline gives CDR1 SGHRS, CDR2 YFSETQ. The CDR3 protein is CASSLLLAGGAETQYF. The CDR3 bases are TGCGCCAGCAGCTTACTATTAGCGGGAGGGGCGGAGACCCAGTACTTC. Variable domain in full (rest from reference TRBV5-1 and TRBJ2-5): KAGVTQTPRYLIKTRGQQVTLSCSPISGHRSVSWYQQTPGQGLQFLFEYFSETQRNKGNFPGRFSGRQFSNSRSEMNVSTLELGDSALYLCASSLLLAGGAETQYFGPGTRLLVL.

This chain uses TRBV13 with TRBJ1-4; TRBD1 agrees at 11 bases. The CDR3 spans 16 residues. CDR1 is PRHDT and CDR2 is FYEKMQ in the germline V gene (reference sequence). The V segment lost 5 bases and the J segment 7 bases; nucleotides outside the gene matches: 9. The CDR3: CASSRRTGGLGEKLFF. The DNA of the CDR3 is TGTGCCAGCAGCCGGAGGACAGGGGGCTTGGGTGAAAAACTGTTTTTT.

This clone showed up just a few times. At the DNA level, this CDR3 is encoded by other sequences in the same sample as well. The rearrangement joins TRBV27 to TRBJ1-5, with D unresolved. Germline CDR1 reads MNHEY; CDR2 reads SMNVEV (reference sequence). The CDR3 spans 14 residues. V gave up 2 bases and J gave up 0 bases, with 5 bases separating them. The CDR3 nucleotides read TGTGCCAGCAGTTTAGCGGTTAGCAATCAGCCCCAGCATTTT. Translated, it gives CASSLAVSNQPQHF.

CDR3 coding DNA: TGTGCCAGCATGCAGCGGGACAGGGATAATGAAAAACTGTTTTTT. Amino acid sequence: CASMQRDRDNEKLFF. The gene calls are TRBV6-5 and TRBJ1-4; 9 nucleotides match TRBD1. The V and J ends lost 7 bases and 4 bases, in that order; junction bases with no gene match: 7. This CDR3 is 15 amino acids long. Per germline, CDR1 MNHEY and CDR2 SVGAGI.

Here the CDR3 DNA reads TGCGCCAGCAGCCAGGTGGGCGTAGACAATGAGCAGTTCTTC. It translates to CASSQVGVDNEQFF. The J gene is TRBJ2-1, the V gene TRBV4-3; D is unclear. There are 14 residues in the CDR3. V lost 3 bases and J lost 5, with 11 bases in between. Germline CDR1 is LGHNA and CDR2 is YSLEER.

This clone was recorded a few times. DNA of the CDR3: TGTGCCAGCAGCCAATCGGTCGACGGGGGCAATGAGCAGTTCTTC. Protein sequence: CASSQSVDGGNEQFF. The rearrangement links TRBV3-1 (or the pseudogene TRBV3-2) to TRBJ2-1, with TRBD2 as a possible D gene (6 bases). Germline V lookup: CDR1 LGHDT, CDR2 YNNKEL (reference sequence). Trimming stripped 2 bases from V and 6 bases from J, with 14 bases between. The CDR3 length is 15 residues.

This chain links TRBV11-2 with TRBJ1-3, with D perhaps TRBD1 (5 bases). The CDR3 totals 14 residues. Germline CDR1 is SGHAT and CDR2 is FQNNGV. Trimming removed 6 bases from V and 4 bases from J, with 13 bases in between. The DNA of the CDR3 is TGTGCCAGCAGTTCGCAAAGGGGCGGAAACACCATATATTTT. Its translation: CASSSQRGGNTIYF.

The chain uses TRBV15 and TRBJ1-2, with a possible D match to TRBD1 (5 bases). The CDR3 has 13 amino acids. V shed 5 bases and J shed 5 bases, with 12 bases lying between them. Germline CDR1 and CDR2: LNHNV and YYDKDF (reference sequence). The CDR3 coding sequence is TGTGCCACCAGCGAACAGGAGGGGTATGGCTACACCTTC. It yields the protein CATSEQEGYGYTF.

The chain links TRBV11-2 to TRBJ2-3; 10 bases match TRBD2. In germline, CDR1 is SGHAT, CDR2 FQNNGV. The CDR3 length is 18 residues. V lost 1 base and J lost 9; bases outside the gene matches: 16. CDR3 sequence (DNA): TGTGCCAGCAGCTTAGGCCCAGCTAGCGGGAGAGGGGGTAGCACGCAGTATTTT. Its protein product is CASSLGPASGRGGSTQYF.

This rearrangement joins TRBV2 to TRBJ2-3, with TRBD1 as a possible D gene (6 bases). Germline-derived CDR1 and CDR2 are SNHLY and FYNNEI. V lost 6 bases and J lost 0, with 13 bases in between. The CDR3 runs to 15 residues. The CDR3 nucleotides read TGTGCCAGCAGATCACAGGGAATTAGCACAGATACGCAGTATTTT. Translation gives CASRSQGISTDTQYF.

This clone was seen more than once but under ten times. The V and J genes are TRBV6-5 and TRBJ2-1; TRBD2 agrees at 10 bases. J was trimmed by 6 bases and V by 5 bases; bases with no gene match: 7. The CDR3 is 15 residues long. In germline, CDR1 is MNHEY, CDR2 SVGAGI. CDR3 protein: CASSRELAGTNEQFF. DNA of the CDR3: TGTGCCAGCAGTAGGGAACTAGCGGGAACCAATGAGCAGTTCTTC.

V usage is TRBV28 and J usage is TRBJ2-5, with 7 bases identical to TRBD2. Per germline, CDR1 MDHEN and CDR2 SYDVKM. V was pared by 5 bases and J by 4 bases, with 10 bases of the junction left unmatched. The CDR3 loop spans 15 amino acids. This CDR3 is CASSPGGGLAETQYF. The CDR3 nucleotides are TGTGCCAGCAGTCCGGGGGGAGGCCTGGCAGAGACCCAGTACTTC.

V gene TRBV5-5 combines with J gene TRBJ2-7; 10 bases match TRBD2. CDR3 length: 15 amino acids. Losses at the gene ends were 0 bases for V and 6 bases for J; bases not matched to a gene: 6. Germline CDR1 reads SGHKS; CDR2 reads YYEKEE (reference sequence). The chain's CDR3 is CASSLVTSGMGEQYF. The CDR3 DNA follows: TGTGCCAGCAGCTTGGTAACTAGCGGGATGGGCGAGCAGTACTTC.

The chain has TRBV9 and TRBJ2-5; D call uncertain. This CDR3 has 13 amino acids. Germline V gene data show CDR1 as SGDLS and CDR2 as YYNGEE. Trimming pared 0 bases from V and 4 bases from J, leaving 7 bases between. The CDR3 protein is CASSVDYLETQYF. CDR3 sequence (DNA): TGTGCCAGCAGCGTAGACTACCTAGAGACCCAGTACTTC.

About this clone: Other DNA sequences of this sample code for an identical CDR3. J is TRBJ1-2 and V is TRBV7-2, with TRBD1 matching over 7 bases. Germline lookup yields CDR1 SGHTA and CDR2 FQGNSA. The CDR3 runs 13 residues. V lost 5 bases, J lost 2 bases, and 2 bases stayed unmatched. The CDR3 loop reads CASSATGNYGYTF. CDR3 nucleotide sequence: TGTGCCAGCAGCGCGACAGGGAACTATGGCTACACCTTC.

The rearrangement links TRBV7-3 to TRBJ1-2; TRBD1 agrees at 8 bases. Germline CDR1 and CDR2: SGHTA and FQGTGA. The CDR3 length is 15 residues. The junction had 12 bases not matched to a gene; V was cut back by 6 bases and J by 6 bases. The CDR3 sequence: CASSEGAGGFHGYTF. The CDR3 DNA is TGTGCCAGCAGTGAAGGGGCAGGGGGCTTTCATGGCTACACCTTC.

The chain links TRBV30 to TRBJ2-4; a possible D gene is TRBD1 (6 bases). With 4 bases removed from V and 0 bases from J, the gap between germline ends came to 7 bases. Germline lookup yields CDR1 GTSNPN and CDR2 SVGIG (reference sequence). CDR3 size: 13 residues. The CDR3 region is CAWKGVAKNIQYF. CDR3 bases: TGTGCCTGGAAGGGGGTAGCCAAAAACATTCAGTACTTC.

The chain has TRBV24-1 and TRBJ2-5; maybe TRBD1 (6 bases). Germline-derived CDR1 and CDR2 are KGHDR and SFDVKD. The CDR3 has 15 residues. V was shortened by 4 bases and J by 7 bases, with 18 bases between the two germline ends. The chain's CDR3 is CATSDPRQVDATQYF. In DNA form, the CDR3 reads TGTGCCACCAGTGACCCTCGACAGGTCGATGCGACCCAGTACTTC.

The rearrangement uses TRBV6-1 and TRBJ2-7; no definite D call. Germline V gene data show CDR1 as MNHNS and CDR2 as SASEGT. Trimming took 3 bases from V and 4 from J, leaving 10 bases between them. The CDR3 contains 13 residues. CDR3 protein: CASSEPVTYEQYF. CDR3 nucleotide sequence: TGTGCCAGCAGTGAGCCGGTCACTTACGAGCAGTACTTC.

This clone was seen only a few times. V usage is TRBV6-2 or TRBV6-3 and J usage is TRBJ1-5; D is unresolved. Trimming took off 0 bases at V and 6 bases at J, with 18 bases between the two ends. This CDR3 has 17 residues. The germline CDR1 and CDR2 sequences are MNHEY and SVGEGT. The CDR3 here is CASSYSMTGEAGQPQHF. The CDR3 DNA follows: TGTGCCAGCAGTTACTCGATGACCGGGGAGGCGGGTCAGCCCCAGCATTTT.

A note on this clone: The sample contains more than one DNA sequence encoding this CDR3. The chain has TRBV24-1 and TRBJ2-7, with TRBD1 matching over 8 bases. CDR1 KGHDR and CDR2 SFDVKD come from the germline V gene. The CDR3 contains 14 residues. V gave up 10 bases and J gave up 2 bases; unmatched junction bases: 9. CDR3 residues: CATSPGQGTYEQYF. The CDR3 DNA reads as TGTGCCACGAGCCCAGGACAGGGCACCTACGAGCAGTACTTC.

The chain is built from TRBV28 and TRBJ1-5, with D perhaps TRBD1 (5 bases). The germline V gene encodes CDR1 MDHEN and CDR2 SYDVKM. There are 14 residues in the CDR3. With 5 bases removed from V and 4 bases from J, the gap between germline ends came to 12 bases. This CDR3 reads CASSQLQENQPQHF. CDR3 DNA sequence: TGTGCCAGCAGTCAGCTACAGGAGAATCAGCCCCAGCATTTT.

This clone was found once. The chain employs TRBV29-1 and TRBJ2-2; the match to TRBD1 covers 9 bases. Germline V gene lookup returns CDR1 SQVTM and CDR2 ANQGSEA. This CDR3 is built from 16 residues. J was trimmed by 1 base and V by 4 bases; bases with no gene match: 7. CDR3 bases: TGCAGCGTTGTAAGGGGGACAGGGAGGAACACCGGGGAGCTGTTTTTT. Protein product: CSVVRGTGRNTGELFF.

The V and J genes are TRBV28 and TRBJ2-3; D possibly corresponds to TRBD2 (5 bases). From germline, CDR1 is MDHEN and CDR2 SYDVKM. Trimming cost V 5 bases and J 0 bases, with 15 bases left between them. This CDR3 has 16 amino acids. CDR3 sequence reads: CASSPGLTTSTDTQYF. The CDR3 DNA sequence: TGTGCCAGCAGTCCTGGACTGACAACTAGCACAGATACGCAGTATTTT.

This chain connects TRBV21-1 to TRBJ2-7; TRBD2, the table's D call, was not compared with the DNA. TRBV21-1 is flagged as a pseudogene. This CDR3 contains 12 residues. In DNA form, the CDR3 reads TGTGCCAGCAGCAAAGCGCCGCGGGAGGATTCCTTC. It yields the protein CASSKAPREDSF.